This T cell receptor (beta chain) emerged from a study of cytomegalovirus exposure and HLA in healthy donors. Study in general: Among the roughly 430 genotyped donors, 81% were placed in the Caucasian-associated ancestry cluster.

Germline lookup yields CDR1 SGHRS and CDR2 YFSETQ. V shed 4 bases and J shed 5 bases, with 15 bases lying between them. The length of the CDR3 is 14 residues. PCR amplification relied on 60 Vbeta primers (plus 13 Jbeta primers). Some clones are missing from TCRdb's copy, which holds only in-frame ones; the method was immunoSEQ multiplex PCR. The table lists 90,000 to 130,000 clones, about 86% of them singletons. A word on this clone: Antigen: not known.

Study-level results: V- and J-gene trimming of TCR beta was linked (in a later analysis) to a missense DCLRE1C variant.

This TCR came from a man between 40 and 49 years old in good health and CMV-seronegative. V gene TRBV5-1 combines with J gene TRBJ2-5, with D perhaps being TRBD1 or TRBD2 (7 bases each). The sequenced sample consisted of PBMCs. Here the CDR3 reads CASSLGTAGETQYF. In nucleotides, the CDR3 is TGCGCCAGCAGCCTGGGGACAGCGGGGGAGACCCAGTACTTC. Using reference TRBV5-1 and TRBJ2-5 for the parts outside the CDR3, the full variable domain is KAGVTQTPRYLIKTRGQQVTLSCSPISGHRSVSWYQQTPGQGLQFLFEYFSETQRNKGNFPGRFSGRQFSNSRSEMNVSTLELGDSALYLCASSLGTAGETQYFGPGTRLLVL.